These 13 T cell receptor beta chains were all obtained from the same sample, sequenced in a study of T cell responses to AZD1222 COVID-19 vaccine. Method: immunoSEQ multiplex PCR; TCRdb's copy keeps in-frame clones and lacks some. The repertoire holds roughly 140,000 clones, with about 91% as singletons. The source was peripheral blood, collected on day 0 of MenACWY control vaccination. Receptors originate from an adult in good health.

This clone was recorded a few times. The chain carries TRBV7-2 and TRBJ1-3; D call uncertain. The germline V and J ends were trimmed by 6 bases and 0 bases, with 6 bases remaining between them. The CDR3 extends over 13 amino acids. Germline V gives CDR1 SGHTA, CDR2 FQGNSA. The DNA of the CDR3 is TGTGCCAGCAGACTAATCTCTGGAAACACCATATATTTT. This codes for CASRLISGNTIYF.

This clone came up a few times. The CDR3 region is CASSYSTTGDTQYF. DNA for the CDR3: TGTGCCAGCAGCTATTCAACCACGGGAGATACGCAGTATTTT. The chain links TRBV11-2 to TRBJ2-3, with D hard to call. This CDR3 comprises 14 residues. Deletions cut 4 bases from V and 5 bases from J, with 13 bases between. The germline gives CDR1 SGHAT, CDR2 FQNNGV.

This sequence joins TRBV20-1 and TRBJ1-5, with D perhaps matching TRBD1 (5 bases). Germline CDR1 and CDR2: DFQATT and SNEGSKA (reference sequence). V lost 3 bases to trimming and J lost 5 bases, with 14 bases between them. The CDR3 runs to 14 residues. The CDR3: CSASRGPVDQPQHF. CDR3 bases: TGCAGTGCTAGTAGGGGACCTGTCGATCAGCCCCAGCATTTT.

The J gene is TRBJ2-7, the V gene TRBV30, with D perhaps matching TRBD1 (6 bases). V was pared by 0 bases and J by 5 bases, with 17 bases between. This CDR3 is built from 15 residues. Looked up from germline, CDR1 is GTSNPN and CDR2 is SVGIG (reference sequence). The CDR3 spells CAWSVMGTGTDEQYF. The CDR3 bases are TGTGCCTGGAGTGTGATGGGTACAGGGACCGACGAGCAGTACTTC. The full variable domain, its missing parts supplied by reference TRBV30 and TRBJ2-7, is SQTIHQWPATLVQPVGSPLSLECTVEGTSNPNLYWYRQAAGRGLQLLFYSVGIGQISSEVPQNLSASRPQDRQFILSSKKLLLSDSGFYLCAWSVMGTGTDEQYFGPGTRLTVT.

The V and J genes are TRBV6-1 and TRBJ2-7, with no clear D. Germline V gene sequence: CDR1 MNHNS, CDR2 SASEGT. This CDR3 contains 14 residues. V lost 1 base to trimming and J lost 1 base, with 8 bases between them. The CDR3 loop is CASSEGDGSYEQYF. In nucleotides, the CDR3 is TGTGCCAGCAGTGAAGGTGACGGATCCTACGAGCAGTACTTC.

This chain uses TRBV6-5 with TRBJ1-1, with D perhaps TRBD1 (5 bases). Looked up from germline, CDR1 is MNHEY and CDR2 is SVGAGI. V lost 8 bases, J lost 5 bases, and 21 bases lay in between. This CDR3 region has 15 residues. In nucleotides, the CDR3 is TGTGCCAGCCGAAGGGACCGACAACGTGGGACTGAAGCTTTCTTT. Encoded protein: CASRRDRQRGTEAFF.

The chain carries TRBV27 and TRBJ2-7; D is possibly TRBD2 (5 bases). Germline V lookup: CDR1 MNHEY, CDR2 SMNVEV (reference sequence). V lost 11 bases, J lost 1 base, and 12 bases lay in between. CDR3 size: 12 residues. CDR3 residues: CASRGGSYEQYF. As DNA, the CDR3 is TGTGCCTCACGCGGAGGATCCTACGAGCAGTACTTC.

The chain couples TRBV10-3 to TRBJ2-1; a possible D gene is TRBD2 (6 bases). Germline assignment: CDR1 ENHRY and CDR2 SYGVKD. V lost 2 bases and J 0 bases, leaving 11 bases between the germline ends. This CDR3 region has 16 residues. Here the CDR3 reads CAISERLERSYNEQFF. CDR3 nucleotides: TGTGCCATCAGTGAGCGACTAGAGCGCTCCTACAATGAGCAGTTCTTC.

J is TRBJ2-1 and V is TRBV5-1; 9 bases line up with TRBD2. Trimming took 1 base from V and 7 from J; bases not matched to a gene: 6. This CDR3 spans 15 amino acids. CDR1 SGHRS and CDR2 YFSETQ come from the germline V gene. The CDR3 sequence: CASSLYPSGANEQFF. As DNA, the CDR3 is TGCGCCAGCAGCTTGTACCCTAGCGGGGCTAATGAGCAGTTCTTC.

This rearrangement joins TRBV3-1 (or the pseudogene TRBV3-2) to TRBJ2-2; TRBD1 matches at 9 bases. This CDR3 is built from 15 residues. Germline CDR1 and CDR2: LGHDT and YNNKEL (reference sequence). J was trimmed by 6 bases and V by 1 base; bases with no gene match: 3. The DNA of the CDR3 is TGTGCCAGCAGCCAAGGGGACAGGGTCGCCGGGGAGCTGTTTTTT. It is translated as CASSQGDRVAGELFF.

The chain joins TRBV5-1 to TRBJ2-2, with 13 bases that match TRBD2. The CDR3 length is 17 residues. Germline loops: CDR1 SGHRS, CDR2 YFSETQ. The ends lost 4 bases at V and 2 bases at J; junction bases unmatched: 5. The CDR3 reads CASSQTSGGRNTGELFF. CDR3 sequence (DNA): TGCGCCAGCAGCCAGACTAGCGGGGGGAGAAACACCGGGGAGCTGTTTTTT.

The chain has TRBV28 and TRBJ2-3; possibly TRBD1 or TRBD2 for D (5 bases each). Germline assignment: CDR1 MDHEN and CDR2 SYDVKM. V gave up 4 bases and J gave up 1 base, with 9 bases separating them. The CDR3 is 14 residues long. The DNA for the CDR3 is TGTGCCAGCAGTTCGGGGCGCCGCACAGATACGCAGTATTTT. Translating gives CASSSGRRTDTQYF.

The CDR3 region has the DNA TGTGCCAGCAGTTTTCTACTATTCGGACAGGGCTGGCAGCCCCAGCATTTT. Encoded protein: CASSFLLFGQGWQPQHF. This rearrangement joins TRBV28 to TRBJ1-5; 8 positions agree with TRBD1. CDR1 is MDHEN and CDR2 is SYDVKM in the germline V gene. V dropped 3 bases and J dropped 7; count of bases not matched to a gene: 14. CDR3 length: 17 residues. Based on the CDR3 plus reference TRBV28 and TRBJ1-5, the full variable domain is DVKVTQSSRYLVKRTGEKVFLECVQDMDHENMFWYRQDPGLGLRLIYFSYDVKMKEKGDIPEGYSVSREKKERFSLILESASTNQTSMYLCASSFLLFGQGWQPQHFGDGTRLSIL.